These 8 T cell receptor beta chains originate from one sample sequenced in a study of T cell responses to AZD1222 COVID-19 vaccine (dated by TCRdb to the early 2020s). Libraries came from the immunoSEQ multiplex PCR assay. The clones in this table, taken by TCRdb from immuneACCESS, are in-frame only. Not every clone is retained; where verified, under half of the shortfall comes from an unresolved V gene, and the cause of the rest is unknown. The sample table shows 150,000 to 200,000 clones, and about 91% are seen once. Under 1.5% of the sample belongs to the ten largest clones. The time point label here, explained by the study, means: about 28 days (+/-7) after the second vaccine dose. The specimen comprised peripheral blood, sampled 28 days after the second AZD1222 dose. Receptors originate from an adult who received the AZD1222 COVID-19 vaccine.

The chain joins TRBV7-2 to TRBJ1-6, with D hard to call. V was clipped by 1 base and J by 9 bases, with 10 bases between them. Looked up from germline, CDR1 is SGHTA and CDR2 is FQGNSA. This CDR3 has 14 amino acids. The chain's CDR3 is CASSLGVDGSPLHF. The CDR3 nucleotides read TGTGCCAGCAGCTTAGGAGTAGACGGTTCACCCCTCCACTTT.

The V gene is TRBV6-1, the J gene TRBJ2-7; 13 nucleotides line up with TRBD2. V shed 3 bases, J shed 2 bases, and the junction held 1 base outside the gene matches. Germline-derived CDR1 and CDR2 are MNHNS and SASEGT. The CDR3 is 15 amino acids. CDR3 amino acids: CASSEGLAGTYEQYF. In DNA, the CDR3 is TGTGCCAGCAGTGAGGGACTAGCGGGAACCTACGAGCAGTACTTC.

This CDR3 is CASMRRGGRTNEKLFF. DNA of the CDR3: TGTGCCAGCATGAGGAGAGGGGGTCGAACTAATGAAAAACTGTTTTTT. This chain joins TRBV2 and TRBJ1-4, with a weak D call TRBD1 (6 bases). Between the trimmed V and J ends, which lost 7 bases and 1 base, there was a span of 16 bases. The CDR3 length is 16 residues. Per the germline V gene, CDR1 is SNHLY and CDR2 is FYNNEI.

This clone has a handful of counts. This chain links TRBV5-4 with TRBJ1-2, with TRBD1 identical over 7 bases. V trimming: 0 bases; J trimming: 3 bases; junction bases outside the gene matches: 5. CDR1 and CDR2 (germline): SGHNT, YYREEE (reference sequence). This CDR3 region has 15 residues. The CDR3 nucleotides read TGTGCCAGCAGCTTGGGACAGGGTCCTTACTATGGCTACACCTTC. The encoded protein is CASSLGQGPYYGYTF.

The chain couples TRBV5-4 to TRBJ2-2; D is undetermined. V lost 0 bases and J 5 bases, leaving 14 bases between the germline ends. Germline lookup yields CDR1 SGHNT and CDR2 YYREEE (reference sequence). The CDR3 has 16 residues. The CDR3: CASSLGARRSTGELFF. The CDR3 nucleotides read TGTGCCAGCAGCTTGGGAGCGCGGCGCTCGACCGGGGAGCTGTTTTTT.

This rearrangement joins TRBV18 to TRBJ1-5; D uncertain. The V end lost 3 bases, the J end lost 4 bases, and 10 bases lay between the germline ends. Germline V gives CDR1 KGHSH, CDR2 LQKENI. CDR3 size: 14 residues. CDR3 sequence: CASSPEQPNQPQHF. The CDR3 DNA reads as TGTGCCAGCTCACCGGAACAGCCAAATCAGCCCCAGCATTTT.

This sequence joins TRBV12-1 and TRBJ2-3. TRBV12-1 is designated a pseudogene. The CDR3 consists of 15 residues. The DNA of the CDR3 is TGTGCCAGCCATGGGACCAGGATAAACACAGATACGCAGTATTTT. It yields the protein CASHGTRINTDTQYF.

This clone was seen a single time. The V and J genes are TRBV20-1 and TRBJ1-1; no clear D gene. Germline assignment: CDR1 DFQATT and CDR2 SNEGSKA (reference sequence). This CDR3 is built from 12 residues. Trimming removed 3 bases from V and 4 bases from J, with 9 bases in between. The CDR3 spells CSASGVGTEAFF. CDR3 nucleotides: TGCAGTGCTAGTGGGGTCGGCACTGAAGCTTTCTTT.